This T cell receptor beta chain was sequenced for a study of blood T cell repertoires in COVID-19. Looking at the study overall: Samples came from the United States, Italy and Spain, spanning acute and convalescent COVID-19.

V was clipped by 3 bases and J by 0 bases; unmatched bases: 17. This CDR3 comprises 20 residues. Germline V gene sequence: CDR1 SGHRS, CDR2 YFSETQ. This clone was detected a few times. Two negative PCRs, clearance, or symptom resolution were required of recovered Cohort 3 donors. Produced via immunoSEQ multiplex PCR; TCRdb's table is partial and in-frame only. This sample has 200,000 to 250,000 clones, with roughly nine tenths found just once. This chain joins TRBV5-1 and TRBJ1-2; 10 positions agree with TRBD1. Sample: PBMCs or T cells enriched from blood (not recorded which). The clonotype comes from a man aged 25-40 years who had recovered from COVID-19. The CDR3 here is CASSYPIAGTGAFTNYGYTF. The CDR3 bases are TGCGCCAGCAGCTATCCTATCGCCGGGACAGGGGCCTTTACTAACTATGGCTACACCTTC.